Detailed here is one TCR beta chain. This sample was included in a study of blood T cell repertoires in COVID-19. Sequenced by immunoSEQ multiplex PCR; TCRdb stores in-frame clones only, minus some. The sample contains hundreds of thousands of clones, over 75% of which appear only once. Germline CDR1 reads MNHNS; CDR2 reads SASEGT. V trimming: 3 bases; J trimming: 3 bases; junction bases outside the gene matches: 3. The CDR3 covers 14 residues. The sequence was collected from a young man who had recovered from COVID-19. Sequencing was done on a sample of PBMCs or T cells enriched from blood (not recorded which). The rearrangement uses TRBV6-1 and TRBJ1-1, with TRBD1 identical over 8 bases. CDR3 sequence: CASSETGEYTEAFF. The CDR3 coding sequence is TGTGCCAGCAGTGAGACAGGGGAGTACACTGAAGCTTTCTTT.